The sequence of this T cell receptor beta chain was determined in a study of blood T cell repertoires in COVID-19. Study context: Acute-phase and convalescent COVID-19 samples originated in the United States, Italy and Spain. T cells, B-cell-depleted T cells, or PBMCs provided the cDNA or gDNA that served as material.

In the original workflow: How many nucleated cells were present was estimated from reference gene primer amplification. Assay: immunoSEQ multiplex PCR; the TCRdb copy retains only in-frame clones and omits some. The V and J calls and clone size were taken over from that table, and D and trimming were inferred from the DNA. The sample shows about 240,000 clones, approximately 86% of them seen only once. The source of this sequence is a man aged 60 to 69 who had recovered from COVID-19. The specimen sequenced was peripheral blood.

The CDR3, as DNA: TGCGCCAGCAGCTTGCAGGGCGGTAGTAAGGAGCAGTACTTC. Protein sequence: CASSLQGGSKEQYF. V usage is TRBV5-1 and J usage is TRBJ2-7, with a possible D match to TRBD1 (5 bases). V was trimmed by 1 base and J by 7 bases, leaving 15 bases between them. Germline V lookup: CDR1 SGHRS, CDR2 YFSETQ. The CDR3 totals 14 residues.